This is a list of T cell receptor beta chains from one sample in a study of identical twins. Each CDR3 protein is one row after TCRdb ran MiXCR on the 5' RACE reads. The sample lists approximately 410,000 distinct CDR3 sequences; about 18% were seen once. Sequenced sample: naive T cells sorted from blood. These receptors all stem from a man aged 45 to 65 in good health. Each CDR3 is given with its conserved first and last residue. D genes are given only for firm matches. Where a row states a size, it is once, few, many or the class of an expanded clone; other rows omit it.

j_call | v_call | d_call | clone_size | cdr3_nt | cdr3_aa
TRBJ2-7 | TRBV5-1 | . | many | TGCGCCAGCAGACTCAACAGGGACGAGCAGTACTTC | CASRLNRDEQYF
TRBJ1-1 | TRBV20-1 | TRBD1 | few | TGCAGTGCTAGCACAGGGACAGGCTATAACACTGAAGCTTTCTTT | CSASTGTGYNTEAFF
TRBJ2-5 | TRBV27 | . | few | TGTGCCAGCAGCTCCCCGGGGGAGTACGGAGAGACCCAGTACTTC | CASSSPGEYGETQYF
TRBJ1-2 | TRBV6-1 | TRBD1 | . | TGTGCCAGCAGTGAACCGGGACAGTCCTATGGCTACACCTTC | CASSEPGQSYGYTF
TRBJ2-1 | TRBV6-1 | TRBD2 | few | TGTGCCAGCAGTAGATCTAGCGGGGAGAATGAGCAGTTCTTC | CASSRSSGENEQFF
TRBJ2-5 | TRBV4-2 | TRBD2 | many | TGTGCCAGCAGCCAAGATCCCAGCGGGGGGGCGGAGACCCAGTACTTC | CASSQDPSGGAETQYF
TRBJ2-4 | TRBV20-1 | TRBD2 | many | TGCAGTGCAACCACCCCACTAGCGGGGATAGCCAAAAACATTCAGTACTTC | CSATTPLAGIAKNIQYF
TRBJ2-5 | TRBV9 | TRBD2 | . | TGTGCCAGCAGCGTAGGGGCAGCGGGGTTGGAGACCCAGTACTTC | CASSVGAAGLETQYF
TRBJ2-5 | TRBV7-9 | TRBD2 | . | TGTGCCAGCAGCTTCGGGACTAATTACCAAGAGACCCAGTACTTC | CASSFGTNYQETQYF
TRBJ2-1 | TRBV18 | . | many | TGTGCCAGCTCCCCAACAGGGATGACCTACAATGAGCAGTTCTTC | CASSPTGMTYNEQFF
TRBJ2-7 | TRBV20-1 | TRBD1 | . | TGCAGTGCTAGAGTTCCAGGGGGCGAGCAGTACTTC | CSARVPGGEQYF